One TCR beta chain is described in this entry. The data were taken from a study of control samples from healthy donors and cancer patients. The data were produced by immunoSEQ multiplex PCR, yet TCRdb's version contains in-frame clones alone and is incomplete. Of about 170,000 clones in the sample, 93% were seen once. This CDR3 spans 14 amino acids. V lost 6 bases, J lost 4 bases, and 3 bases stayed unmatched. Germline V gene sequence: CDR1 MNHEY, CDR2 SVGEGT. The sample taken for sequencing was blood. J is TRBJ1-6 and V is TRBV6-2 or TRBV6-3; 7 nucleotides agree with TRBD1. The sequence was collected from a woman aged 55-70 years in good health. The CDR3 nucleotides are TGTGCCAGCAGCTTGGGACAGTATAATTCACCCCTCCACTTT. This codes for CASSLGQYNSPLHF.